The sequence of this T cell receptor beta chain was determined in a study of lymphopenia after photon versus proton radiotherapy. Points from the study as a whole: After the lymphocyte nadir, photon-treated repertoires showed oligoclonal expansion, especially of CD8+ Temra cells. In patients who died, overall survival fell as post-nadir TCR diversity dropped more. Under photons, naive T cells and diversity fell while effector/memory populations rose.

Sequenced by immunoSEQ multiplex PCR; TCRdb stores in-frame clones only, minus some. The sample yields approximately 30,000 clones, over 85% seen once. Germline CDR1 reads WNHNN; CDR2 reads SYGVQD (reference sequence). V lost 2 bases, J lost 9 bases, and 14 bases lay in between. This CDR3 spans 14 amino acids. This clone was seen a few times. Its specificity is unknown. The TCR comes from a woman between 45 and 65 years old with cholangiocarcinoma. J is TRBJ2-1 and V is TRBV10-1; D is perhaps TRBD2 (5 bases). Specimen: peripheral blood, collected from a patient treated with photon-based radiotherapy. The DNA of the CDR3 is TGCGCCAGCAGTGAGAGAAACCTCGGGGTTGAGCAGTTCTTC. Translated: CASSERNLGVEQFF.